Here is one TCR beta chain with its context. What it recognizes is unknown. The data were taken from a study of blood T cells in healthy people across ages. The use of a sample-barcoded 5' primer and a J-beta primer mix characterized a second PCR of roughly 7 to 11 cycles. TCRdb called the 5' RACE reads again in MiXCR, with one record for every CDR3 protein. The table includes 1.5 million to 2 million distinct CDR3 sequences, around half detected once. This CDR3 is 17 amino acids long. CDR1 and CDR2 from the germline V gene are LGHNA and YSLEER. Trimming cost V 0 bases and J 1 base; bases outside gene matches: 4. Findings and limits, study-wide: Diversity was higher, and naive CD4+ cells more numerous, in long-lived donors than in aged donors. One million T cells yielded diversity estimates that were considered underestimates.

Sequenced material: blood. V gene TRBV4-3 combines with J gene TRBJ1-2, with 11 bases fitting TRBD1. The clonotype originates from a middle-aged woman in good health. The CDR3 region is CASSQETGTGGNYGYTF. The CDR3 DNA reads TGCGCCAGCAGCCAAGAGACCGGGACAGGGGGTAACTATGGCTACACCTTC.